One and the same sample provided the 30 T cell receptor beta chains below, sequenced in a study of regulatory T cells in long-lasting Graves disease. Documented time point: newly diagnosed GD, antithyroid drugs for less than 3 months. From PBMCs, RNA was extracted and then used to make the TCR library. Library construction for TCR beta used iRepertoire HTBI primers and Arm-PCR of CDR3 regions. MiXCR, applied by TCRdb to the multiplex PCR reads, yields one record per CDR3 protein. The sample includes 350,000 to 450,000 distinct CDR3 sequences, more than 13% of them seen just once. These records were also assigned to another study, of T cells in Graves' hyperthyroidism and ophthalmopathy.

This specimen consisted of peripheral blood mononuclear cells (PBMCs), obtained at new diagnosis, from a patient treated with antithyroid drugs. The receptor source for this set is a woman in her twenties or thirties with Graves disease.

In this sample, this clonotype turned up many times. The chain is built from TRBV7-9 and TRBJ2-5; perhaps TRBD2 as D (5 bases). V dropped 4 bases and J dropped 1 base, with 7 bases sitting between them. Germline V gives CDR1 SEHNR, CDR2 FQNEAQ (reference sequence). This CDR3 contains 13 residues. In DNA, the CDR3 is TGTGCCAGCAGCTCGCGGGCCCAAGAGACCCAGTACTTC. Translating it yields CASSSRAQETQYF.

In this sample, this clonotype turned up a few times. The V call is TRBV5-1, the J call TRBJ1-5; D ambiguous. The CDR3 length is 15 residues. CDR1 is SGHRS and CDR2 is YFSETQ in the germline V gene. V gave up 0 bases and J gave up 2 bases, with 9 bases separating them. The CDR3 DNA reads TGCGCCAGCAGCTTGGACAGCCGGCGCAATCAGCCCCAGCATTTT. This sequence encodes CASSLDSRRNQPQHF.

CDR3 sequence: CASSLSASGSSNEQYF. In nucleotides, the CDR3 is TGTGCCAGCAGTTTATCGGCTAGCGGGAGTTCCAACGAGCAGTACTTC. The chain links TRBV28 to TRBJ2-7, with TRBD2 matching over 10 bases. V lost 1 base to trimming and J lost 5 bases; unmatched junction nucleotides: 8. Germline V gene sequence: CDR1 MDHEN, CDR2 SYDVKM. CDR3 length: 16 amino acids. Based on the CDR3 plus reference TRBV28 and TRBJ2-7, the full variable domain is DVKVTQSSRYLVKRTGEKVFLECVQDMDHENMFWYRQDPGLGLRLIYFSYDVKMKEKGDIPEGYSVSREKKERFSLILESASTNQTSMYLCASSLSASGSSNEQYFGPGTRLTVT.

This clonotype has ten or more counts. The chain recombines TRBV6-1 with TRBJ2-7, with D possibly being TRBD1 (6 bases). V gave up 3 bases and J gave up 0 bases, with 6 bases separating them. Germline lookup yields CDR1 MNHNS and CDR2 SASEGT. The CDR3 loop spans 13 amino acids. As DNA, the CDR3 is TGTGCCAGCAGTGAGGGGGCCTCCTACGAGCAGTACTTC. Its protein is CASSEGASYEQYF.

In its sample, this clonotype was seen many times. The chain couples TRBV7-2 to TRBJ2-1; 10 bases line up with TRBD2. The CDR3 spans 15 residues. CDR1 and CDR2 (germline): SGHTA, FQGNSA. The junction had 4 bases not matched to a gene; V was cut back by 5 bases and J by 3 bases. The CDR3, as DNA: TGTGCCAGCAGCCTTAGCGGGAGGCTCTACAATGAGCAGTTCTTC. It translates to CASSLSGRLYNEQFF.

This clonotype was observed many times. The chain combines TRBV29-1 with TRBJ2-1; no clear D gene. V was trimmed by 6 bases and J by 0 bases, leaving 12 bases between them. The CDR3 sequence is 14 residues long. Germline values: CDR1 SQVTM, CDR2 ANQGSEA. CDR3 amino acids: CSVPSVISYNEQFF. The DNA of the CDR3 is TGCAGCGTCCCATCGGTTATCTCCTACAATGAGCAGTTCTTC.

This clonotype was detected a few times. The chain is built from TRBV20-1 and TRBJ2-3, with D maybe TRBD2 (6 bases). CDR3 length: 13 amino acids. Germline V gene lookup returns CDR1 DFQATT and CDR2 SNEGSKA (reference sequence). The V end was cut by 8 bases, the J end by 1 base, with 13 bases between. CDR3 region: CSIRRRGTDTQYF. The CDR3 nucleotides read TGCAGTATTCGGAGGAGGGGCACAGATACGCAGTATTTT.

This clonotype was observed at least ten times. This chain links TRBV6-2 or TRBV6-3 with TRBJ2-4; tentatively, D is TRBD2 (5 bases). Germline lookup yields CDR1 MNHEY and CDR2 SVGEGT. Trimming stripped 6 bases from V and 0 bases from J, with 12 bases between. This CDR3 spans 15 amino acids. As DNA, the CDR3 is TGTGCCAGCAGCTCGGTAGGACTAGCCAAAAACATTCAGTACTTC. Translated, it gives CASSSVGLAKNIQYF.

For the CDR3, the DNA is TGTGCCAGCAGCATCGGACAGGGGGCTGGGACAGATACGCAGTATTTT. Encoded protein: CASSIGQGAGTDTQYF. The V and J genes are TRBV9 and TRBJ2-3; 11 nucleotides align to TRBD1. This CDR3 comprises 16 residues. V dropped 4 bases and J dropped 3; count of bases not matched to a gene: 7. Germline loops: CDR1 SGDLS, CDR2 YYNGEE.

This clonotype was seen more than once but under ten times. The V gene is TRBV5-8, the J gene TRBJ1-1; D is perhaps TRBD1 (5 bases). Looked up from germline, CDR1 is SGHTS and CDR2 is YDEGEE. The CDR3 has 14 residues. The V end lost 4 bases, the J end lost 3 bases, and 13 bases lay between the germline ends. The CDR3 loop reads CASSTDGGYTEAFF. CDR3 bases: TGTGCCAGCAGCACCGACGGGGGGTACACTGAAGCTTTCTTT.

This clonotype was seen a handful of times. For the CDR3, the DNA is TGTGCCACCAGCAGAGTAGCCAGGGCAGGTGGCGAGCAGTACTTC. Amino acid sequence: CATSRVARAGGEQYF. The chain is built from TRBV15 and TRBJ2-7; possible D gene TRBD1, 5 bases. The V end lost 1 base, the J end lost 6 bases, and 16 bases lay between the germline ends. The germline V gene has CDR1 LNHNV and CDR2 YYDKDF (reference sequence). CDR3 length: 15 amino acids.

This clonotype has just a few counts. The chain carries TRBV5-1 and TRBJ1-1, with D perhaps TRBD1 (6 bases). The germline V gene encodes CDR1 SGHRS and CDR2 YFSETQ. Deletions cut 5 bases from V and 2 bases from J, with 13 bases between. There are 14 residues in the CDR3. In DNA, the CDR3 is TGCGCCAGCAGAGGACAGACTCTAAACACTGAAGCTTTCTTT. Amino acids: CASRGQTLNTEAFF.

This clonotype was seen at least ten times. The rearrangement links TRBV20-1 to TRBJ2-3, with 13 positions matching TRBD2. Germline CDR1 DFQATT, CDR2 SNEGSKA (reference sequence). This CDR3 region has 16 residues. V lost 6 bases and J lost 2; bases outside the gene matches: 8. The CDR3 nucleotides read TGCAGTGCACGAAGCGGGACTAGCGGGAACACAGATACGCAGTATTTT. Amino acids: CSARSGTSGNTDTQYF.

Note on this clonotype: This may arise from a read error, as a much more abundant clone is one base away. The chain has TRBV6-2 or TRBV6-3 and TRBJ1-5; D not certain. CDR1 is MNHEY and CDR2 is SVGEGT in the germline V gene. There are 14 residues in the CDR3. The CDR3 is CASSFGRSNQAQHF. Here the CDR3 DNA reads TGTGCCAGCAGTTTCGGAAGGAGCAATCAGGCCCAGCATTTT.

The CDR3 protein is CASSPRTGGSGKLFF. DNA for the CDR3: TGTGCCAGCAGTCCGAGGACAGGGGGCTCTGGGAAACTGTTTTTT. The chain has TRBV12-3 or TRBV12-4 and TRBJ1-4; 11 nucleotides align to TRBD1. The CDR3 extends over 15 amino acids. V trimming: 5 bases; J trimming: 11 bases; junction bases outside the gene matches: 10.

For this clonotype: This may be a read error, as it is one base from a much larger clone. J is TRBJ2-1 and V is TRBV9, with 12 bases matching TRBD2. V trimming: 0 bases; J trimming: 2 bases; junction bases outside the gene matches: 0. The germline V gene has CDR1 SGDLS and CDR2 YYNGEE. This CDR3 is built from 16 residues. CDR3 bases: TGTGCCAGCAGCGTAGGGACTAGCGGGGCCTACAATGAGCAGTTCTTC. Translated: CASSVGTSGAYNEQFF.

The V and J genes are TRBV20-1 and TRBJ2-3; 7 bases are a match to TRBD2. There are 14 residues in the CDR3. Germline trimming cut 3 bases from V and 2 bases from J; bases unmatched to any gene: 5. In germline, CDR1 is DFQATT, CDR2 SNEGSKA (reference sequence). The CDR3 protein is CSASRLADTDTQYF. DNA for the CDR3: TGCAGTGCTAGTCGACTAGCAGACACAGATACGCAGTATTTT.

This clonotype was observed a single time. This likely stems from a read error, as it lies one base from a far larger clone. The chain employs TRBV19 and TRBJ2-7, with a weak D call TRBD1 (6 bases). The DNA end is a closer match to TRBJ2-3, so the J assignment may be wrong. This CDR3 comprises 13 residues. In germline, CDR1 is LNHDA, CDR2 SQIVND (reference sequence). CDR3 loop: CASSRQETYTQYF. CDR3 nucleotides: TGTGCCAGTAGTAGACAGGAGACATATACGCAGTATTTT.

In its sample, this clonotype was seen many times. The rearrangement uses TRBV4-1 and TRBJ2-5; D might be TRBD1 or TRBD2, each matching 6 bases. Trimming pared 3 bases from V and 4 bases from J, leaving 12 bases between. Germline V gene sequence: CDR1 MGHRA, CDR2 YSYEKL. There are 14 residues in the CDR3. For the CDR3, the DNA is TGCGCCAGCAGCCACCTTGGGGGGCGAGAGACCCAGTACTTC. This encodes CASSHLGGRETQYF.

This clonotype came up many times. J is TRBJ1-1 and V is TRBV5-1; D is perhaps TRBD1 (6 bases). Germline CDR1 SGHRS, CDR2 YFSETQ. This CDR3 is built from 14 residues. With 0 bases removed from V and 6 bases from J, the gap between germline ends came to 12 bases. The CDR3 region is CASSLEGQAPEAFF. CDR3 sequence (DNA): TGCGCCAGCAGCTTGGAGGGACAAGCGCCTGAAGCTTTCTTT.

This clonotype was recorded only once. At one boundary the junction diverges from the germline segment, which might be a read error. This chain uses TRBV5-1 with TRBJ1-5, with a weak D call TRBD1 (5 bases). Per germline, CDR1 SGHRS and CDR2 YFSETQ. The CDR3 sequence is 14 residues long. For the CDR3, the DNA is TGTGCCAGCAGCTTGAGGGGAGGTAGTCAGCCCCAGCATTTT. Translating gives CASSLRGGSQPQHF.

The chain links TRBV7-9 to TRBJ1-4; D not resolved. Germline V gives CDR1 SEHNR, CDR2 FQNEAQ (reference sequence). This CDR3 is built from 15 residues. The V end lost 6 bases, the J end lost 0 bases, and 11 bases lay between the germline ends. CDR3 sequence (DNA): TGTGCCAGCAGATCCCTCAAGGCAACTAATGAAAAACTGTTTTTT. This gives the protein CASRSLKATNEKLFF.

This clonotype has at least ten counts. The chain couples TRBV30 to TRBJ2-1; either TRBD1 or TRBD2 may fit D (5 bases each). Germline CDR1 GTSNPN, CDR2 SVGIG (reference sequence). The CDR3 consists of 14 residues. V lost 7 bases to trimming and J lost 5 bases, with 18 bases between them. The CDR3 loop is CAYTHPGRDNEQFF. The CDR3 DNA reads as TGTGCCTACACTCACCCGGGGCGGGACAATGAGCAGTTCTTC.

This clonotype showed up just a few times. The rearrangement joins TRBV9 to TRBJ1-1; D gene uncertain. V dropped 0 bases and J dropped 0 bases, with 9 bases sitting between them. Looked up from germline, CDR1 is SGDLS and CDR2 is YYNGEE. There are 15 residues in the CDR3. In DNA, the CDR3 is TGTGCCAGCAGCGTAGATCCCGGATTGAACACTGAAGCTTTCTTT. This codes for CASSVDPGLNTEAFF.

As to this clonotype: Just one base apart from a much larger clone, this may be a read error. This chain links TRBV11-2 with TRBJ2-1; 13 bases match TRBD2. CDR1 and CDR2 from the germline V gene are SGHAT and FQNNGV. After removal of 5 bases from V and 5 bases from J, the junction contained 3 bases not matched to a gene. This CDR3 contains 15 residues. This CDR3 reads CASSLGLAGDNEQFF. Written as DNA, the CDR3 is TGTGCCAGCAGCCTCGGACTAGCGGGAGACAATGAGCAGTTCTTC.

This clonotype appeared many times. CDR3 DNA: TGTGCCAGCAGGGGACTAGCGGGAGCAAGAGACAATGAGCAGTTCTTC. This translates into CASRGLAGARDNEQFF. The V and J genes are TRBV12-3 or TRBV12-4 and TRBJ2-1, with 14 positions matching TRBD2. The CDR3 is 16 amino acids. V lost 6 bases, J lost 5 bases, and 6 bases stayed unmatched.

The rearrangement links TRBV5-1 to TRBJ2-7; D is uncertain. The germline CDR1 and CDR2 sequences are SGHRS and YFSETQ. This CDR3 region has 13 residues. With 0 bases removed from V and 5 bases from J, the gap between germline ends came to 9 bases. The CDR3 here is CASSLAASNEQYF. CDR3 bases: TGCGCCAGCAGCTTGGCCGCGTCGAACGAGCAGTACTTC. The full variable domain, its missing parts supplied by reference TRBV5-1 and TRBJ2-7, is KAGVTQTPRYLIKTRGQQVTLSCSPISGHRSVSWYQQTPGQGLQFLFEYFSETQRNKGNFPGRFSGRQFSNSRSEMNVSTLELGDSALYLCASSLAASNEQYFGPGTRLTVT.

The chain has TRBV29-1 and TRBJ2-5; D unresolved. Trimming pared 3 bases from V and 5 bases from J, leaving 10 bases between. CDR3 length: 12 amino acids. CDR1 SQVTM and CDR2 ANQGSEA come from the germline V gene. The CDR3 sequence: CSVDDSQETQYF. DNA for the CDR3: TGCAGCGTTGACGACTCTCAGGAGACCCAGTACTTC.

This clonotype was seen only a few times. V usage is TRBV3-1 and J usage is TRBJ2-3; maybe TRBD2 (5 bases). V lost 8 bases, J lost 4 bases, and 16 bases lay in between. The CDR3 sequence is 14 residues long. From germline, CDR1 is LGHDT and CDR2 YNNKEL (reference sequence). In nucleotides, the CDR3 is TGTGCCAGCGGCCTATCGGCTAGCCCAGATACGCAGTATTTT. This sequence encodes CASGLSASPDTQYF.

This clonotype was seen at least ten times. The chain employs TRBV30 and TRBJ1-1; TRBD1 agrees at 9 bases. The CDR3 is 17 residues long. The germline V gene encodes CDR1 GTSNPN and CDR2 SVGIG (reference sequence). Trimming cost V 2 bases and J 1 base; bases outside gene matches: 11. The CDR3 sequence: CAWSPSTGGLGNTEAFF. The CDR3 nucleotides are TGTGCCTGGAGTCCCTCAACAGGGGGCCTCGGGAACACTGAAGCTTTCTTT.